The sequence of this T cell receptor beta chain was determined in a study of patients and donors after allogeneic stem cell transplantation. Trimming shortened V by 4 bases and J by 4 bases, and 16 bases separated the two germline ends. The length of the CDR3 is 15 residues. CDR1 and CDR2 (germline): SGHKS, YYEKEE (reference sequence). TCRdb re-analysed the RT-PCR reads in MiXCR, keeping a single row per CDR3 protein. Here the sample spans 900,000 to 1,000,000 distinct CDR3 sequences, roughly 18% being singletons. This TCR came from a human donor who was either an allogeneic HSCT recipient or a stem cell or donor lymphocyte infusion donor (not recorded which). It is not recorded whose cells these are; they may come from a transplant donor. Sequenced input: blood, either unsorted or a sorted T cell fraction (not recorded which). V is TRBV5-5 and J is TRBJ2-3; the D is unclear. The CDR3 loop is CASSLRHSTPDTQYF. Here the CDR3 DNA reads TGTGCCAGCAGCCTAAGACACTCCACCCCAGATACGCAGTATTTT.